The next 19 T cell receptor beta chains were all read from a single sample in a study of cytotoxic CD8 clonotypes in ibrutinib-treated CLL. Clones were read by immunoSEQ multiplex PCR, and TCRdb kept only the in-frame ones, dropping some. The sample lists approximately 57,000 clones; roughly 50% were seen once. Specimen: PBMCs, collected after 24 months of ibrutinib treatment. The source is a human donor with chronic lymphocytic leukemia.

The genes are TRBV5-1 and TRBJ2-1; 8 bases match TRBD1. The CDR3 extends over 16 amino acids. Per the germline V gene, CDR1 is SGHRS and CDR2 is YFSETQ. V was clipped by 5 bases and J by 2 bases; unmatched bases: 9. This CDR3 reads CASRRGSTGAYNEQFF. The CDR3 DNA is TGCGCCAGCAGGAGGGGGTCGACAGGGGCCTACAATGAGCAGTTCTTC.

This chain joins TRBV9 and TRBJ2-3, with 13 nucleotides matching TRBD2. Germline CDR1 is SGDLS and CDR2 is YYNGEE. The CDR3 extends over 17 amino acids. Losses at the gene ends were 2 bases for V and 6 bases for J; bases not matched to a gene: 9. The CDR3 reads CASSVGLAGALGDTQYF. Written as DNA, the CDR3 is TGTGCCAGCAGCGTTGGACTAGCGGGAGCCCTCGGGGATACGCAGTATTTT. Drawing the rest from reference TRBV9 and TRBJ2-3, the complete variable domain is DSGVTQTPKHLITATGQRVTLRCSPRSGDLSVYWYQQSLDQGLQFLIQYYNGEERAKGNILERFSAQQFPDLHSELNLSSLELGDSALYFCASSVGLAGALGDTQYFGPGTRLTVL.

The chain recombines TRBV7-2 with TRBJ1-1, with no clear D. CDR3 length: 14 amino acids. V was trimmed by 2 bases and J by 1 base, leaving 8 bases between them. Germline loops: CDR1 SGHTA, CDR2 FQGNSA. CDR3 in amino acids: CASSLFPGNTEAFF. The CDR3 nucleotides read TGTGCCAGCAGCTTATTCCCAGGGAACACTGAAGCTTTCTTT.

This clone was seen a few times. The CDR3 coding sequence is TGTGCCAGCACCCGAGGGACACATAATGAAAAACTGTTTTTT. Its translation is CASTRGTHNEKLFF. This chain joins TRBV13 and TRBJ1-4; D may be TRBD1 (6 bases). The CDR3 is 14 residues long. CDR1 and CDR2 from the germline V gene are PRHDT and FYEKMQ (reference sequence). Trimming stripped 7 bases from V and 4 bases from J, with 13 bases between.

This clone was observed a handful of times. J is TRBJ2-2 and V is TRBV19; no clear D. Trimming removed 5 bases from V and 7 bases from J, with 17 bases in between. From germline, CDR1 is LNHDA and CDR2 SQIVND (reference sequence). The CDR3 has 15 residues. CDR3 amino acids: CASSEFGRARGELFF. The CDR3 region has the DNA TGTGCCAGTAGTGAGTTTGGTAGGGCCCGCGGGGAGCTGTTTTTT.

There are a few counts of this clone. The CDR3 loop is CSVEGTPGRWNTEAFF. CDR3 nucleotides: TGCAGCGTTGAAGGGACCCCGGGACGTTGGAACACTGAAGCTTTCTTT. The chain joins TRBV29-1 to TRBJ1-1; D perhaps matches TRBD1 (5 bases). Per germline, CDR1 SQVTM and CDR2 ANQGSEA. The CDR3 is 16 residues long. Trimming removed 1 base from V and 1 base from J, with 16 bases in between.

The chain recombines TRBV5-3 with TRBJ2-2; 7 bases are a match to TRBD1. TRBV5-3 has ORF status, its function being uncertain. With V trimmed by 4 bases and J by 8 bases, 5 bases remained unmatched. The CDR3 has 13 residues. The CDR3 is CARSPTGLGELFF. CDR3 nucleotides: TGTGCCAGAAGCCCGACAGGGCTTGGGGAGCTGTTTTTT.

V is TRBV18 and J is TRBJ2-3, with 8 bases fitting TRBD2. There are 15 residues in the CDR3. Per the germline V gene, CDR1 is KGHSH and CDR2 is LQKENI. V shed 3 bases and J 2 bases; nucleotides not matched to a gene: 4. The CDR3 DNA reads as TGTGCCAGCTCACCCCGGACTAGCTACACAGATACGCAGTATTTT. It codes for CASSPRTSYTDTQYF. Filled out from reference TRBV18 and TRBJ2-3, the complete variable domain reads NAGVMQNPRHLVRRRGQEARLRCSPMKGHSHVYWYRQLPEEGLKFMVYLQKENIIDESGMPKERFSAEFPKEGPSILRIQQVVRGDSAAYFCASSPRTSYTDTQYFGPGTRLTVL.

This rearrangement joins TRBV5-6 to TRBJ2-3; D tentatively reads TRBD1 or TRBD2 (5 bases each). Germline V gene sequence: CDR1 SGHDT, CDR2 YYEEEE. This CDR3 has 15 residues. Trimming stripped 4 bases from V and 10 bases from J, with 22 bases between. CDR3 DNA: TGTGCCAGCAGCCCCTGGGCTGACCCCGGGGACGCGCAGTATTTT. Translating it yields CASSPWADPGDAQYF.

This clone came up a few times. V usage is TRBV6-5 and J usage is TRBJ2-2; D gene uncertain. V was cut by 5 bases and J by 7 bases, with 17 bases left in between. This CDR3 region has 15 residues. Germline V CDR1 and CDR2: MNHEY, SVGAGI. The CDR3 loop reads CASSLRRTRGGELFF. CDR3 sequence (DNA): TGTGCCAGCAGTCTTCGACGCACGCGCGGCGGGGAGCTGTTTTTT.

This clone was detected only a few times. The chain combines TRBV7-2 with TRBJ2-4; D ambiguous. The CDR3 covers 12 residues. CDR1 SGHTA and CDR2 FQGNSA come from the germline V gene. V was clipped by 5 bases and J by 5 bases, with 7 bases between them. CDR3 loop: CASSRGENIQYF. Here the CDR3 DNA reads TGTGCCAGCAGCCGTGGGGAAAACATTCAGTACTTC.

The CDR3 protein is CSGPQGRSSYEQYV. CDR3 nucleotide sequence: TGCAGCGGACCACAGGGCCGTAGCTCCTACGAGCAGTACGTC. V is TRBV29-1 and J is TRBJ2-7, with D perhaps matching TRBD1 (6 bases). The germline V gene has CDR1 SQVTM and CDR2 ANQGSEA. This CDR3 spans 14 amino acids. The V end was cut by 7 bases, the J end by 0 bases, with 16 bases between.

J is TRBJ2-1 and V is TRBV11-2; D is undetermined. With 5 bases removed from V and 7 bases from J, the gap between germline ends came to 15 bases. The CDR3 is 14 amino acids. Per the germline V gene, CDR1 is SGHAT and CDR2 is FQNNGV. CDR3 region: CASSPRHSRNEQFF. The CDR3 DNA reads as TGTGCCAGCAGCCCCCGCCATTCTAGAAATGAGCAGTTCTTC.

This clone was recorded a few times. The rearrangement joins TRBV10-3 to TRBJ1-3; the D gene is possibly TRBD1 (5 bases). V gave up 1 base and J gave up 1 base, with 14 bases separating them. Looked up from germline, CDR1 is ENHRY and CDR2 is SYGVKD. The CDR3 is 17 amino acids. The CDR3 DNA follows: TGTGCCATCAGTGAGTTTCAGGGCGGTTTTTCTGGAAACACCATATATTTT. It is translated as CAISEFQGGFSGNTIYF.

Judged by abundance, this clone is medium-sized (0.01 to 0.1%). The chain is built from TRBV25-1 and TRBJ2-7, with TRBD1 matching over 7 bases. The CDR3 length is 16 residues. Germline CDR1 reads MGHDK; CDR2 reads SYGVNS. Germline trimming cut 0 bases from V and 2 bases from J; bases unmatched to any gene: 7. The CDR3 sequence is CASSEYGETGAYEQYV. The CDR3, as DNA: TGTGCCAGCAGTGAATACGGGGAAACAGGGGCCTACGAGCAGTACGTC.

This clone was counted between two and nine times. CDR3 amino acids: CSVDYGGVTEAFF. The CDR3, as DNA: TGCAGCGTTGATTACGGGGGCGTGACCGAAGCTTTCTTT. J is TRBJ1-1 and V is TRBV29-1; the D gene is possibly TRBD1 (6 bases). Germline V lookup: CDR1 SQVTM, CDR2 ANQGSEA. Deletions cut 3 bases from V and 8 bases from J, with 16 bases between. The CDR3 has 13 amino acids.

V usage is TRBV7-6 and J usage is TRBJ2-7, with D possibly being TRBD1 (5 bases). V was trimmed by 1 base and J by 0 bases, leaving 7 bases between them. The CDR3 covers 14 residues. The germline V gene has CDR1 SGHVS and CDR2 FNYEAQ. CDR3 in amino acids: CASSLGQISYEQYF. In DNA, the CDR3 is TGTGCCAGCAGCTTAGGACAGATCTCCTACGAGCAGTACTTC. Together with reference TRBV7-6 and TRBJ2-7, the CDR3 gives the full variable domain: GAGVSQSPRYKVTKRGQDVALRCDPISGHVSLYWYRQALGQGPEFLTYFNYEAQQDKSGLPNDRFSAERPEGSISTLTIQRTEQRDSAMYRCASSLGQISYEQYFGPGTRLTVT.

The chain has TRBV19 and TRBJ1-3; 8 bases are a match to TRBD1. The CDR3 consists of 17 residues. Germline V gene sequence: CDR1 LNHDA, CDR2 SQIVND (reference sequence). With 8 bases clipped from V and 0 bases from J, the junction kept 12 bases outside the gene matches. The CDR3 DNA follows: TGTGCCAGTCGACGTGGGGACAGGCCTCTCTCTGGAAACACCATATATTTT. Its translation is CASRRGDRPLSGNTIYF.

This chain joins TRBV18 and TRBJ2-1; D gene unclear. The CDR3 is 13 residues long. Trimming pared 2 bases from V and 6 bases from J, leaving 8 bases between. CDR1 KGHSH and CDR2 LQKENI come from the germline V gene. CDR3 nucleotide sequence: TGTGCCAGCTCACCATTCACAATCAATGAGCAGTTCTTC. This translates into CASSPFTINEQFF.